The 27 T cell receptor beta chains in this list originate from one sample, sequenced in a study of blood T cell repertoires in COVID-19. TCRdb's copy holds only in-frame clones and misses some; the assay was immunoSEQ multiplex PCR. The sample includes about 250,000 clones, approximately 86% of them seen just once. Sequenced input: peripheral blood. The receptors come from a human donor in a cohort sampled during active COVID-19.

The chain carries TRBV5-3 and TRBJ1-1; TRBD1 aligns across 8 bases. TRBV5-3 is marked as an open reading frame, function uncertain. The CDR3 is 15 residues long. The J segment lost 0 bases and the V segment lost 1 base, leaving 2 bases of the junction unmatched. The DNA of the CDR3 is TGTGCCAGAAGCTTGACAGGGGGACTGAACACTGAAGCTTTCTTT. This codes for CARSLTGGLNTEAFF.

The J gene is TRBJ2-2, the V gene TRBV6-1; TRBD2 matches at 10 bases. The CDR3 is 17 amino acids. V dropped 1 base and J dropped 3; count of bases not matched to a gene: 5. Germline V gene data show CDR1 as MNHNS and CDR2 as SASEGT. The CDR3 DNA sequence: TGTGCCAGCAGTGAAGGAGCGGGGGGGCCGTACACCGGGGAGCTGTTTTTT. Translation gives CASSEGAGGPYTGELFF.

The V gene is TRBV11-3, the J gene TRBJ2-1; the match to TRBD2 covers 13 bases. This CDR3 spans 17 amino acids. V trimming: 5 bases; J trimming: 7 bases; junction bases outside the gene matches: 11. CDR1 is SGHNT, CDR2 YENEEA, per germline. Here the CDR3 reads CASSPGLAGDRGNEQFF. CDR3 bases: TGTGCCAGCAGCCCAGGACTAGCGGGAGATCGCGGGAATGAGCAGTTCTTC. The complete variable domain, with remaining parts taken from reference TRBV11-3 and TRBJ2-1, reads EAGVVQSPRYKIIEKKQPVAFWCNPISGHNTLYWYLQNLGQGPELLIRYENEEAVDDSQLPKDRFSAERLKGVDSTLKIQPAELGDSAVYLCASSPGLAGDRGNEQFFGPGTRLTVL.

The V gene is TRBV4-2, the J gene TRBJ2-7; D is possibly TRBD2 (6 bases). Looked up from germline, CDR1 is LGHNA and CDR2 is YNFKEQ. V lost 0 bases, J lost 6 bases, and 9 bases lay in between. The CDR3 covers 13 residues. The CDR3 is CASSQDTSSEQYF. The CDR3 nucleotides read TGTGCCAGCAGCCAAGATACTAGCTCCGAGCAGTACTTC.

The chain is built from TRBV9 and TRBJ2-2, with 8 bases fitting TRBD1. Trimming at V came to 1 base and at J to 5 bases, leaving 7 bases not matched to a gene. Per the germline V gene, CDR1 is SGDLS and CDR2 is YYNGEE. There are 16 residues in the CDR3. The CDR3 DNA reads TGTGCCAGCAGCGTAAACAGGGGGACGTCTACCGGGGAGCTGTTTTTT. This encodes CASSVNRGTSTGELFF.

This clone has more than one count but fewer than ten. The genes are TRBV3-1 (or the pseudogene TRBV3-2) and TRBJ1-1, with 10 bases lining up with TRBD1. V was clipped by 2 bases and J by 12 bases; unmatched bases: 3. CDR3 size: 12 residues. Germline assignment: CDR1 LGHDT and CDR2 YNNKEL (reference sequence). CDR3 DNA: TGTGCCAGCAGCCAAAGGACAGGGGGGACTTTCTTT. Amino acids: CASSQRTGGTFF.

The CDR3 region is CASSSSLTGFYEQYF. In DNA form, the CDR3 reads TGTGCCAGCAGTTCCTCCTTGACTGGATTCTACGAGCAGTACTTC. The rearrangement uses TRBV6-2 or TRBV6-3 and TRBJ2-7; D is undetermined. Germline V gene sequence: CDR1 MNHEY, CDR2 SVGEGT. V shed 4 bases and J shed 3 bases, with 16 bases lying between them. This CDR3 has 15 residues.

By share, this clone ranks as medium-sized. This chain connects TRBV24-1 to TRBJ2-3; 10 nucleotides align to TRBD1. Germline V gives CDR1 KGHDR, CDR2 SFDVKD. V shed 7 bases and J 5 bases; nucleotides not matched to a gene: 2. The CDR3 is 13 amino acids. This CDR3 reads CATSRDRGDTQYF. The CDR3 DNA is TGTGCCACCAGCAGGGACAGGGGAGATACGCAGTATTTT.

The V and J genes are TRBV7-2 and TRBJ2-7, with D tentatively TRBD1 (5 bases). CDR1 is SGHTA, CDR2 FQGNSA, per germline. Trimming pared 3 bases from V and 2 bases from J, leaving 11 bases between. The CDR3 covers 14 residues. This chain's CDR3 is CASSLGRDPYEQYF. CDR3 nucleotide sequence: TGTGCCAGCAGCTTGGGCAGGGATCCCTACGAGCAGTACTTC.

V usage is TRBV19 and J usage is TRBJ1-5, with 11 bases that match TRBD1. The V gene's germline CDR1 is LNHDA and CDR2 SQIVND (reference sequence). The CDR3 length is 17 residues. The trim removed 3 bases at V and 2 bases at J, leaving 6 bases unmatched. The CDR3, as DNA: TGTGCCAGTAGTATCCGGACAGGGGGCTTGGGCAATCAGCCCCAGCATTTT. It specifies CASSIRTGGLGNQPQHF.

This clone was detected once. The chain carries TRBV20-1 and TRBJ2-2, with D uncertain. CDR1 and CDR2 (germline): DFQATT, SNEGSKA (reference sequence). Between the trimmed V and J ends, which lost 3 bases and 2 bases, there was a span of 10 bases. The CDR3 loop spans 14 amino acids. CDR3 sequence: CSASYWSNTGELFF. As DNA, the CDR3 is TGCAGTGCTAGTTATTGGAGTAACACCGGGGAGCTGTTTTTT.

CDR3 protein: CASSLEASGANVLTF. The CDR3 DNA reads TGCGCCAGCAGCTTGGAAGCCTCTGGGGCCAACGTCCTGACTTTC. The V call is TRBV5-1, the J call TRBJ2-6, with D unresolved. This CDR3 contains 15 residues. Germline V gene sequence: CDR1 SGHRS, CDR2 YFSETQ. The V and J ends lost 0 bases and 0 bases respectively, with 4 bases between them.

This chain's CDR3 is CASSTPGQGFSGANVLTF. The DNA of the CDR3 is TGTGCCAGTAGTACACCGGGACAGGGGTTCTCTGGGGCCAACGTCCTGACTTTC. V gene TRBV19 combines with J gene TRBJ2-6; 10 positions agree with TRBD1. V was pared by 4 bases and J by 0 bases, with 6 bases of the junction left unmatched. This CDR3 spans 18 amino acids. The germline V gene encodes CDR1 LNHDA and CDR2 SQIVND (reference sequence). The whole variable domain, remainder taken from reference TRBV19 and TRBJ2-6, is DGGITQSPKYLFRKEGQNVTLSCEQNLNHDAMYWYRQDPGQGLRLIYYSQIVNDFQKGDIAEGYSVSREKKESFPLTVTSAQKNPTAFYLCASSTPGQGFSGANVLTFGAGSRLTVL.

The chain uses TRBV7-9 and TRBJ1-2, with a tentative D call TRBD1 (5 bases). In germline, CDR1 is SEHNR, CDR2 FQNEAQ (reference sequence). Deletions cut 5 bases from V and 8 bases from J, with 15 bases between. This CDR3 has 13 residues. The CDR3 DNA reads TGTGCCAGCAGCCTCCCAGGGCCGGGCGGCTACACCTTC. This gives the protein CASSLPGPGGYTF.

CDR3 nucleotides: TGTGCCATCAGCGGGACTAGCGAGCTGCCAGATACGCAGTATTTT. The encoded protein is CAISGTSELPDTQYF. The rearrangement joins TRBV10-3 to TRBJ2-3; 10 bases are shared with TRBD2. The CDR3 spans 15 residues. The germline CDR1 and CDR2 sequences are ENHRY and SYGVKD. Germline trimming cut 6 bases from V and 4 bases from J; bases unmatched to any gene: 7.

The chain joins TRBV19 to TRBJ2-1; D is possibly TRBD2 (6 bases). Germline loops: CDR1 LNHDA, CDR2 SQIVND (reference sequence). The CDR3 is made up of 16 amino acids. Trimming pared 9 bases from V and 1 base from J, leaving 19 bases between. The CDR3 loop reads CARPGTFSPSYNEQFF. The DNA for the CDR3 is TGTGCCAGACCTGGGACTTTTTCCCCATCCTACAATGAGCAGTTCTTC. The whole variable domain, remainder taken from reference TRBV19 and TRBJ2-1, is DGGITQSPKYLFRKEGQNVTLSCEQNLNHDAMYWYRQDPGQGLRLIYYSQIVNDFQKGDIAEGYSVSREKKESFPLTVTSAQKNPTAFYLCARPGTFSPSYNEQFFGPGTRLTVL.

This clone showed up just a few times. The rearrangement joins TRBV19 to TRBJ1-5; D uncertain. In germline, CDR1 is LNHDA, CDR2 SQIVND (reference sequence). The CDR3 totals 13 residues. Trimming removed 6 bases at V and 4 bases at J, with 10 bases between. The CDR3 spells CASSIQKNQPQHF. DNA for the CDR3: TGTGCCAGTAGCATCCAAAAAAATCAGCCCCAGCATTTT. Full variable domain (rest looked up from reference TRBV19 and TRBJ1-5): DGGITQSPKYLFRKEGQNVTLSCEQNLNHDAMYWYRQDPGQGLRLIYYSQIVNDFQKGDIAEGYSVSREKKESFPLTVTSAQKNPTAFYLCASSIQKNQPQHFGDGTRLSIL.

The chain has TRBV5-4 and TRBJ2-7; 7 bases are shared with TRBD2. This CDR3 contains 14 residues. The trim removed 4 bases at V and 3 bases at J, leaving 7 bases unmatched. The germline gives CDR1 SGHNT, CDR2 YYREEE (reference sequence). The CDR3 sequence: CASSIGERGYEQYF. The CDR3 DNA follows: TGTGCCAGCAGCATCGGGGAGCGGGGCTACGAGCAGTACTTC.

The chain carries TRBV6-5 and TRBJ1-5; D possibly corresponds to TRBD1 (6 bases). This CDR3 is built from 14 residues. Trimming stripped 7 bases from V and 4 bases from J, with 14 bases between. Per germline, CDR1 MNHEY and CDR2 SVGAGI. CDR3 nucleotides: TGTGCCAGCACCATGACAGGAAATAATCAGCCCCAGCATTTT. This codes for CASTMTGNNQPQHF.

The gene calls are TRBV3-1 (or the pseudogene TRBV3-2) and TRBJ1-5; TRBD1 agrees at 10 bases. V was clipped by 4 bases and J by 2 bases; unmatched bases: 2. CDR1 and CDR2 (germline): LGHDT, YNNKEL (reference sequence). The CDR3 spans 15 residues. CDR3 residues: CASSLGTGGNQPQHF. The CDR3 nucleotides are TGTGCCAGCAGCCTCGGGACAGGGGGCAATCAGCCCCAGCATTTT.

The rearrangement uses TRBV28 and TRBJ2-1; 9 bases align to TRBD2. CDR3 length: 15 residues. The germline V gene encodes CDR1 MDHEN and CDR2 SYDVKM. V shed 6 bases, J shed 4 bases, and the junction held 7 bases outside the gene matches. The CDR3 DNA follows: TGTGCCAGCAGCCTTAGCGGGAGTGGTTACAATGAGCAGTTCTTC. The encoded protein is CASSLSGSGYNEQFF. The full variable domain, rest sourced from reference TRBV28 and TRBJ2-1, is DVKVTQSSRYLVKRTGEKVFLECVQDMDHENMFWYRQDPGLGLRLIYFSYDVKMKEKGDIPEGYSVSREKKERFSLILESASTNQTSMYLCASSLSGSGYNEQFFGPGTRLTVL.

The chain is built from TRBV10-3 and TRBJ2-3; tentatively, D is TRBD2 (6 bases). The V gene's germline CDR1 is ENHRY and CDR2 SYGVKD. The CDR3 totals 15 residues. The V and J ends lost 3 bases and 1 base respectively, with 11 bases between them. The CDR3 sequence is CAISDGSQGTDTQYF. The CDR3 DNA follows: TGTGCCATCAGTGACGGGAGTCAGGGCACAGATACGCAGTATTTT.

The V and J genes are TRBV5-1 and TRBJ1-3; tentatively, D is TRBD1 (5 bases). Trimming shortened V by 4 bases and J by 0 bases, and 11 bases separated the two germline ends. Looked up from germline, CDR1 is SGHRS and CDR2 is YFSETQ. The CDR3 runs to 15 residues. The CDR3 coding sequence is TGCGCCAGCAGCCTGCTCACAGGCTCTGGAAACACCATATATTTT. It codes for CASSLLTGSGNTIYF.

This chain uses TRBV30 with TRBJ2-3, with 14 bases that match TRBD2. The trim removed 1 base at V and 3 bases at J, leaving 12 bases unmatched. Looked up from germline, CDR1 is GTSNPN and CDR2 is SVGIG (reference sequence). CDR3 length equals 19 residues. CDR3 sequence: CAWSGPGTSGGARTDTQYF. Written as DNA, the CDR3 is TGTGCCTGGAGTGGGCCCGGGACTAGCGGGGGAGCACGTACAGATACGCAGTATTTT.

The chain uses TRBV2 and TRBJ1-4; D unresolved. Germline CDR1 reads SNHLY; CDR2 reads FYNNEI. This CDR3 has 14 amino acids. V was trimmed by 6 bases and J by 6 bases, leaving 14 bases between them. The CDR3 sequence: CASRRRGMDEKLFF. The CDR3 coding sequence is TGTGCCAGCAGGCGGAGAGGGATGGATGAAAAACTGTTTTTT.

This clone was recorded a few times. The CDR3 nucleotides read TGTGCCAGCAGTGGCCAGGGAAATGAGCAGTTCTTC. As protein: CASSGQGNEQFF. The chain links TRBV6-7 to TRBJ2-1; D may be TRBD1 (5 bases). TRBV6-7 has ORF status, its function being uncertain. Trimming pared 5 bases from V and 7 bases from J, leaving 9 bases between. The length of the CDR3 is 12 residues.

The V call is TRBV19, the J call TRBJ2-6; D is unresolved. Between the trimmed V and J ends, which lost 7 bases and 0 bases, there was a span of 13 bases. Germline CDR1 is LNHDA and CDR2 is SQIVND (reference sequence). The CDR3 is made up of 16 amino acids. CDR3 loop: CASNLTVSSGANVLTF. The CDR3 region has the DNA TGTGCCAGTAACCTGACTGTCAGCTCTGGGGCCAACGTCCTGACTTTC.